The TCR beta chain described here comes from a study of shared clonotypes between healthy human individuals. Assay: immunoSEQ multiplex PCR; the TCRdb copy retains only in-frame clones and omits some. The table shows 2,500,000 or so clones, with about 92% occurring only once. Trimming pared 0 bases from V and 4 bases from J, leaving 12 bases between. The CDR3 sequence is 14 residues long. Germline V gene data show CDR1 as GTSNPN and CDR2 as SVGIG (reference sequence). The chain carries TRBV30 and TRBJ1-1; TRBD1 might be the D (5 bases). The clonotype comes from a man between 18 and 29 years old in good health. Sequences were obtained from naive CD4+ T cells sorted from blood. Documented subset: CD45RA+ positively selected. CDR3 region: CAWSVGGGRTEAFF. CDR3 DNA sequence: TGTGCCTGGAGTGTCGGGGGAGGCCGCACTGAAGCTTTCTTT.